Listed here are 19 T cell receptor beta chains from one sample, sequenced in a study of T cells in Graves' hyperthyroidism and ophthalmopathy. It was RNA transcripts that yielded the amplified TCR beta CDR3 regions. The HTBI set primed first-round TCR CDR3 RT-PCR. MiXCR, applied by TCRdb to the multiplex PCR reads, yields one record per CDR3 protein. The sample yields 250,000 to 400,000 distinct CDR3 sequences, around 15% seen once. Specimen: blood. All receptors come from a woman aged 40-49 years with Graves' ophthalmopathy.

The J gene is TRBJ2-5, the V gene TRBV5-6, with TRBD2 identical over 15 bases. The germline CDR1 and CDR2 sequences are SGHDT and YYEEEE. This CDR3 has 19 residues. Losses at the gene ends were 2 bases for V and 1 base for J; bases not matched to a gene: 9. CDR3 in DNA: TGTGCCAGCAGCTTCGGGACTAGCGGGGGGTATATAAGCCAAGAGACCCAGTACTTC. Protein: CASSFGTSGGYISQETQYF.

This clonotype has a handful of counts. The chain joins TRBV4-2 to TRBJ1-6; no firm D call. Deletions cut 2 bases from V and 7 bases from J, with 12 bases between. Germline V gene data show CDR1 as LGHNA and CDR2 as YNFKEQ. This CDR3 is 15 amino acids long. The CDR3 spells CASSQPDETNSPLHF. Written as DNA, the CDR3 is TGTGCCAGCAGCCAACCTGATGAGACAAATTCACCCCTCCACTTT.

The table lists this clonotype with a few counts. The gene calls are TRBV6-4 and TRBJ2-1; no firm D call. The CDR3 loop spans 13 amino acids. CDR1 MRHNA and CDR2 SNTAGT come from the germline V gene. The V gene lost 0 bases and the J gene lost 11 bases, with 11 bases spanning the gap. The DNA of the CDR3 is TGTGCCAGCAGTGACTCAGACCTCGATAAGCAGTTCTTC. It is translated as CASSDSDLDKQFF.

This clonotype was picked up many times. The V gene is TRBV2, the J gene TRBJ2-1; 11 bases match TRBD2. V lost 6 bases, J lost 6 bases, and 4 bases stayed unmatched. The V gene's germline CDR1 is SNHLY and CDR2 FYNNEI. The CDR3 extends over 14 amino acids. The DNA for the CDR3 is TGTGCCAGCAGGTTAGCGGGGGGGCTCAATGAGCAGTTCTTC. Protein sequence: CASRLAGGLNEQFF. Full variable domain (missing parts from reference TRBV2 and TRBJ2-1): EPEVTQTPSHQVTQMGQEVILRCVPISNHLYFYWYRQILGQKVEFLVSFYNNEISEKSEIFDDQFSVERPDGSNFTLKIRSTKLEDSAMYFCASRLAGGLNEQFFGPGTRLTVL.

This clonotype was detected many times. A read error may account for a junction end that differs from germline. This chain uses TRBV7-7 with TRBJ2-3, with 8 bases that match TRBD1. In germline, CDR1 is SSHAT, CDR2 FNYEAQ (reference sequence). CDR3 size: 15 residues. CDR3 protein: CASSLSGGKTDTQYF. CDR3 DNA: TGTGCTAGCAGCTTATCAGGGGGCAAAACCGATACGCAGTATTTT.

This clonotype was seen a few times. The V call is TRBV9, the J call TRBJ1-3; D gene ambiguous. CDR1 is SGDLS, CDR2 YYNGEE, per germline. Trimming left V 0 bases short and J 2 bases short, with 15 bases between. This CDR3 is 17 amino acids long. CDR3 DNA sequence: TGTGCCAGCAGCGTAGAGGCGGGGATTAGCGCTGGAAACACCATATATTTT. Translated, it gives CASSVEAGISAGNTIYF.

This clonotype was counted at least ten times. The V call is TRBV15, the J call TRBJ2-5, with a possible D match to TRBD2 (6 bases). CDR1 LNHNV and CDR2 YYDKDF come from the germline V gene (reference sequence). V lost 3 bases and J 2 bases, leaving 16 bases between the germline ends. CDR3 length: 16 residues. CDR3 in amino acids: CATSRAWTTRQETQYF. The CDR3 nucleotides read TGTGCCACCAGCAGGGCCTGGACTACTCGACAAGAGACCCAGTACTTC.

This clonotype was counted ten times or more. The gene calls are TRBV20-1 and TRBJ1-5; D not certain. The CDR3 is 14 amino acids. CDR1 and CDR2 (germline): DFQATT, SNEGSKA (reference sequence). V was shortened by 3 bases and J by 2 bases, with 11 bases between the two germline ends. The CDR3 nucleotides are TGCAGTGCTAGGTTGGAGGAGGGCAATCAGCCCCAGCATTTT. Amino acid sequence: CSARLEEGNQPQHF.

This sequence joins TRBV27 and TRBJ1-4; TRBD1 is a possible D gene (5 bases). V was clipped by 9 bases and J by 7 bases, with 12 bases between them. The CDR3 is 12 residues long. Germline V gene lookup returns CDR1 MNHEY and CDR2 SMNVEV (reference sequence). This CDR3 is CARKRGGEKLFF. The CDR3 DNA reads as TGTGCCAGAAAGCGTGGGGGTGAAAAACTGTTTTTT.

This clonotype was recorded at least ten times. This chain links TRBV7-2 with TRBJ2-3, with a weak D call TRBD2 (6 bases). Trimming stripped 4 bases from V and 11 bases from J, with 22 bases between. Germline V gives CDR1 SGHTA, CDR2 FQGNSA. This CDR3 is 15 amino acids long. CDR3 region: CASSWTGTAGRWQYF. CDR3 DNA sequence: TGTGCCAGCAGCTGGACCGGGACTGCCGGCCGCTGGCAGTATTTT.

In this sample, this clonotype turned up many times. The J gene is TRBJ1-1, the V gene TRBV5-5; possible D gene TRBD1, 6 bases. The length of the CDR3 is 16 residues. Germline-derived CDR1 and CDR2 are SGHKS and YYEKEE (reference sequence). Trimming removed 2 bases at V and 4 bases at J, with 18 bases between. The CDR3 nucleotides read TGTGCCAGCAGCTTACCAGGGAGGGGGGTAGTCACTGAAGCTTTCTTT. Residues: CASSLPGRGVVTEAFF.

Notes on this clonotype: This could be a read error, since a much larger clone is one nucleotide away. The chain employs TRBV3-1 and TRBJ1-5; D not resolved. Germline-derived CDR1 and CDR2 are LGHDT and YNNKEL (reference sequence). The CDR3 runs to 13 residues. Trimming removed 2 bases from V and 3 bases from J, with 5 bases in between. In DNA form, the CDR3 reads TGTGCCAGCAGCCAACAGCCCAATCAGCCCCAGCATTTT. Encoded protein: CASSQQPNQPQHF. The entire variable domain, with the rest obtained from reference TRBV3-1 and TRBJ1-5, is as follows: DTAVSQTPKYLVTQMGNDKSIKCEQNLGHDTMYWYKQDSKKFLKIMFSYNNKELIINETVPNRFSPKSPDKAHLNLHINSLELGDSAVYFCASSQQPNQPQHFGDGTRLSIL.

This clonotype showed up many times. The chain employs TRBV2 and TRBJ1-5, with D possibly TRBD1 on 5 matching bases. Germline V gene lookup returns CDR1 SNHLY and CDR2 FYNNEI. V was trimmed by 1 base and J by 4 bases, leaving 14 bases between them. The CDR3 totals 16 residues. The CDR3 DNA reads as TGTGCCAGCAGTGAAGTAGCCAGGGCTTCAAATCAGCCCCAGCATTTT. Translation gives CASSEVARASNQPQHF.

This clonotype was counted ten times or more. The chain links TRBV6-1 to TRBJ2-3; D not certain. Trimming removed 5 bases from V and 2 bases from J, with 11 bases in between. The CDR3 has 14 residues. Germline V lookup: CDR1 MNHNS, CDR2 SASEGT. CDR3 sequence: CASSYLLNTDTQYF. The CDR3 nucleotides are TGTGCCAGCAGTTATCTTCTGAACACAGATACGCAGTATTTT.

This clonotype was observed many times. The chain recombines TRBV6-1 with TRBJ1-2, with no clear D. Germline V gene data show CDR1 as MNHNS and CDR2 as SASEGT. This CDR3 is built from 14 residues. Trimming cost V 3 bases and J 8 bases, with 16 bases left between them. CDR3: CASSEHFLAGGYTF. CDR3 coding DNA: TGTGCCAGCAGTGAGCACTTCCTGGCAGGAGGCTACACCTTC.

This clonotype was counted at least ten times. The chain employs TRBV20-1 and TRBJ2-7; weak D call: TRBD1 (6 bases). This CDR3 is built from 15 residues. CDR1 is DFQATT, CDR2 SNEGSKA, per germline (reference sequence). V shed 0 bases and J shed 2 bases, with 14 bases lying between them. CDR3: CSARELTGFAYEQYF. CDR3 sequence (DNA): TGCAGTGCTAGAGAACTCACAGGGTTCGCCTACGAGCAGTACTTC.

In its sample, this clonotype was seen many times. CDR3 residues: CASSLRDWVSADEQFF. CDR3 in DNA: TGTGCCAGCAGTTTACGAGATTGGGTCTCGGCCGATGAGCAGTTCTTC. The V call is TRBV27, the J call TRBJ2-1; D gene uncertain. The CDR3 has 16 amino acids. Germline V gene sequence: CDR1 MNHEY, CDR2 SMNVEV (reference sequence). Trimming removed 2 bases from V and 8 bases from J, with 19 bases in between.

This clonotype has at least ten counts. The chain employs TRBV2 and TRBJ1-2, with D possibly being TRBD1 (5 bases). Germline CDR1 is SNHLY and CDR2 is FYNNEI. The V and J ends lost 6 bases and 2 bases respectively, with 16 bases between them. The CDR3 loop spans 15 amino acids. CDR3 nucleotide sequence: TGTGCCAGCAGGGCTAGACAGCTCCTAAACTATGGCTACACCTTC. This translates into CASRARQLLNYGYTF.

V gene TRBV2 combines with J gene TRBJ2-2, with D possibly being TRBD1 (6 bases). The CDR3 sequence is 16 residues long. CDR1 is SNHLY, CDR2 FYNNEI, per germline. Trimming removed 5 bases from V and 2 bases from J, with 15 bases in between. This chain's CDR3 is CASSLIPQGNTGELFF. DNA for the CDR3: TGTGCCAGCAGTTTGATCCCACAGGGCAACACCGGGGAGCTGTTTTTT.